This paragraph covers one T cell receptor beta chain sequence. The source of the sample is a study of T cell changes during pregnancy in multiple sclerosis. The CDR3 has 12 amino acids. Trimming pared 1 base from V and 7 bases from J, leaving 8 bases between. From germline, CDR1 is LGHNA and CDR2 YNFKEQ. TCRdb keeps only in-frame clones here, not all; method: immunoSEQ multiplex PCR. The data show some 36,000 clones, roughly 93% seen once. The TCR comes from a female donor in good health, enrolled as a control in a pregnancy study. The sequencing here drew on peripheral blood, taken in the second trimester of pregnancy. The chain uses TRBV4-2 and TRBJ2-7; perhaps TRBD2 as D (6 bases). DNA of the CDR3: TGTGCCAGCAGCCAAGGGGGGAGGGAGCAGTACTTC. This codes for CASSQGGREQYF.